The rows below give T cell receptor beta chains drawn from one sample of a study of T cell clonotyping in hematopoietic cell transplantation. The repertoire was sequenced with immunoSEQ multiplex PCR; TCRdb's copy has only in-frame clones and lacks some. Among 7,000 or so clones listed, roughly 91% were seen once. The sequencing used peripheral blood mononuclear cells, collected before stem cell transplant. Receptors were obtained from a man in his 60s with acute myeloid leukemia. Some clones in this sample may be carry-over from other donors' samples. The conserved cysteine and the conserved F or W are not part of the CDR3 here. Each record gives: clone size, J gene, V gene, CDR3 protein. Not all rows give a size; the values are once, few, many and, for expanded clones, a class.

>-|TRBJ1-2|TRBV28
ASRESTGQRYGYT
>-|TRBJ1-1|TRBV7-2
ASRMRGEAF
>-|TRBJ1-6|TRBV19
ASSSRDRNSPLH
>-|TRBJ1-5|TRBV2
ASRGPAGVQPQH
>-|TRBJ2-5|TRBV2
ASSEESWAETQY
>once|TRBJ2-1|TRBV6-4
ASSDSGGGSYNEQF
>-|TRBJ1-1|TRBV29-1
SVESEGAWTEAF
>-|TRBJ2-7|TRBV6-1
AIQQDPTYEQY
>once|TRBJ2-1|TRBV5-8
ASSLDGSYYNEQF
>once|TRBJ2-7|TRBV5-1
ASRWTGGEGEQY
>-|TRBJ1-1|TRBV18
ASSPQGTEAF
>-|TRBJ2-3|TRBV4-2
ASSRAGGTSTDTQY
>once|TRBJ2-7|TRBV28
ASSLTASPYEQY
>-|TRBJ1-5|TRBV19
ASSKASNQPQH
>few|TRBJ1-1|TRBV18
ASSPFFGLAENTEAF
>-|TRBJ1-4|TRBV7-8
ASSPSRGSTNEKLF
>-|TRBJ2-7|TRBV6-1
ASSVGAGMYEQY
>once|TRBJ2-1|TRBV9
ASSPRPASGSRLSYNEQF
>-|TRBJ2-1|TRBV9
ASSVVGLLPSDEQF
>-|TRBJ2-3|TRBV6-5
ASSSGGAGDTQY
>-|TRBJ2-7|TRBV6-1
ASSEAGQGSYEQY
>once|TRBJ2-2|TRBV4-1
ASSQAENTGELF
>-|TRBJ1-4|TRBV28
ASSSIGGANEKLF
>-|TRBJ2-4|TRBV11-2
ASSLDGGDLAKNIQY
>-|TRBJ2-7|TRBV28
ASSFAGAATAYEQY
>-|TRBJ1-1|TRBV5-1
ASSLDSFPTEAF
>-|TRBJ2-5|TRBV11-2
ASSFGGETQY
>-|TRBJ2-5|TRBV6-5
ASSYSSGQETQY
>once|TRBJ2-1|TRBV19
ASSIGGGRDRNEQF
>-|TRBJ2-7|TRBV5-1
ASSLDAGGPYEQY
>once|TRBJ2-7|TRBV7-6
ASSERASGGSDEQY
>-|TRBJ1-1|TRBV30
AWSDRGRGTDTEAF